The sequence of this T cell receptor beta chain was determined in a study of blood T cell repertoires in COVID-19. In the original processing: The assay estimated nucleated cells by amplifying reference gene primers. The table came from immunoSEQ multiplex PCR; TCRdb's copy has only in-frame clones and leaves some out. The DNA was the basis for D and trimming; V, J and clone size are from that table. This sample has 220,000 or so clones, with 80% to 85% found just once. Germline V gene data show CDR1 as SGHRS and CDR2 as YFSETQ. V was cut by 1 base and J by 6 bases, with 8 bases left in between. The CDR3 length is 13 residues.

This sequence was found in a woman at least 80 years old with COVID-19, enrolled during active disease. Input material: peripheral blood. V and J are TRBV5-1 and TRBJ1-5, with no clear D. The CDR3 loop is CASSLYSGQPQHF. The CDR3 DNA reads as TGCGCCAGCAGCTTGTACAGTGGTCAGCCCCAGCATTTT.